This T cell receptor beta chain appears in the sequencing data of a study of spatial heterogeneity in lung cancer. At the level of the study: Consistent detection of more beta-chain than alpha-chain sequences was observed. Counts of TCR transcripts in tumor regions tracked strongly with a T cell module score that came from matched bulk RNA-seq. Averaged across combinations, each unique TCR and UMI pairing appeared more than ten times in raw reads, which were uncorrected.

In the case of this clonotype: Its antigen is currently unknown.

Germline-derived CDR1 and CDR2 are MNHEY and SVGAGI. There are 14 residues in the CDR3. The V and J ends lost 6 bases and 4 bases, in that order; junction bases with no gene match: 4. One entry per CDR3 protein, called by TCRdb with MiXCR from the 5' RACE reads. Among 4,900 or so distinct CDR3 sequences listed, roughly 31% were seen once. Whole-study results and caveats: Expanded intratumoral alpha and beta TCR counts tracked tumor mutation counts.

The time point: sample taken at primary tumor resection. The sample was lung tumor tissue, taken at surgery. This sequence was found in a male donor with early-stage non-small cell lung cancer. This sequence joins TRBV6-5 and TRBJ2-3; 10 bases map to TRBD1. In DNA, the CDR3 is TGTGCCAGCAGGATGACAGGGGGCCCAGATACGCAGTATTTT. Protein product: CASRMTGGPDTQYF.